This record looks at one T cell receptor (beta chain) sequence and its context. Its antigen is unidentified. Germline V gene data show CDR1 as SNHLY and CDR2 as FYNNEI. This CDR3 has 12 amino acids. The V gene lost 6 bases and the J gene lost 6 bases, with 8 bases spanning the gap. Second-dose intervals of approximately 4 or approximately 12 weeks were pooled. These data belong to a study of T cell responses to AZD1222 COVID-19 vaccine. Libraries were prepared by immunoSEQ multiplex PCR; TCRdb keeps only in-frame clonotypes and omits some of them. Of about 110,000 clones in the sample, about 90% were seen once. Regarding the study as a whole: Spike-specific TCR breadth and depth both grew after two AZD1222 doses. Donors were chiefly white British, with a greater number of females, and clonal diversity was perhaps underestimated. Unmutated variant regions are reportedly the target of nearly half of TCRs that are spike-specific.

Sequenced material: peripheral blood, taken 28 days after the second AZD1222 dose. The chain links TRBV2 to TRBJ2-2, with D maybe TRBD2 (6 bases). The clonotype originates from an adult who received the AZD1222 COVID-19 vaccine. CDR3 coding DNA: TGTGCCAGCAGGCGGGGCTCCGGGGAGCTGTTTTTT. Translation: CASRRGSGELFF. The variable domain in full, with the rest retrieved from reference TRBV2 and TRBJ2-2, is EPEVTQTPSHQVTQMGQEVILRCVPISNHLYFYWYRQILGQKVEFLVSFYNNEISEKSEIFDDQFSVERPDGSNFTLKIRSTKLEDSAMYFCASRRGSGELFFGEGSRLTVL.